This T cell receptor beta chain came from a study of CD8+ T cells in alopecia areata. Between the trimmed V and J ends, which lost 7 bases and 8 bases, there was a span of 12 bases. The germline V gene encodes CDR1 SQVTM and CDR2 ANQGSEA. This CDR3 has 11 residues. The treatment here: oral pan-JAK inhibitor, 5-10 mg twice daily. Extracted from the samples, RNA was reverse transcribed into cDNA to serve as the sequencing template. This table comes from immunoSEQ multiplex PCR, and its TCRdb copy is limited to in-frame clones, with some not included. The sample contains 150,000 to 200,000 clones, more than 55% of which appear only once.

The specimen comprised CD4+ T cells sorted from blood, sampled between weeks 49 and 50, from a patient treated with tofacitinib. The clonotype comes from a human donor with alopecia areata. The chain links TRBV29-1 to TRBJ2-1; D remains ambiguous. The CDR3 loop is CSAFRWDEQFF. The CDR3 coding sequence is TGCAGCGCGTTTAGGTGGGATGAGCAGTTCTTC.